These 19 T cell receptor beta chains share one sample of origin, sequenced in a study of regulatory dendritic cells for organ transplantation. Sequencing used immunoSEQ multiplex PCR; TCRdb keeps in-frame clones, though not all of them. The profile shows 20,000 or so clones, approximately 79% of them singletons. These receptors are not linked to any known antigen. Allogeneic regulatory or mature dendritic cells were co-cultured for under six days with CFSE-labeled sorted T cells at 1:10. The material sequenced was memory CD4+ T cells from blood cultured with regulatory dendritic cells. The subset here: CD45RO+ memory T cells. The receptors here all came from a human donor in good health.

This rearrangement joins TRBV2 to TRBJ1-1; unclear D gene. This CDR3 is 15 amino acids long. Germline values: CDR1 SNHLY, CDR2 FYNNEI. V lost 8 bases to trimming and J lost 4 bases, with 20 bases between them. This chain's CDR3 is CASRREKVASTEAFF. The CDR3 nucleotides read TGTGCCAGCCGGCGGGAAAAGGTGGCGAGCACTGAAGCTTTCTTT.

The rearrangement joins TRBV11-2 to TRBJ2-3, with D hard to call. The length of the CDR3 is 11 residues. Germline loops: CDR1 SGHAT, CDR2 FQNNGV. Trimming left V 5 bases short and J 3 bases short, with 3 bases between. The CDR3 reads CASSTTDTQYF. In DNA form, the CDR3 reads TGTGCCAGCAGCACGACAGATACGCAGTATTTT.

The rearrangement joins TRBV18 to TRBJ2-7; the match to TRBD2 covers 8 bases. Germline V gene data show CDR1 as KGHSH and CDR2 as LQKENI. The V gene end was trimmed by 6 bases and the J gene end by 4 bases; junction bases not matched to a gene: 8. This CDR3 comprises 14 residues. DNA of the CDR3: TGTGCCAGCTCCCAGGCGGGGGGCCCATACGAGCAGTACTTC. As protein: CASSQAGGPYEQYF.

The V call is TRBV28, the J call TRBJ2-5, with 11 bases identical to TRBD1. CDR3 length: 17 residues. V was pared by 2 bases and J by 1 base, with 6 bases of the junction left unmatched. CDR1 is MDHEN, CDR2 SYDVKM, per germline. CDR3 sequence: CASSLPWDRGVQETQYF. DNA of the CDR3: TGTGCCAGCAGTTTACCCTGGGACAGGGGGGTCCAAGAGACCCAGTACTTC. Filled out from reference TRBV28 and TRBJ2-5, the complete variable domain reads DVKVTQSSRYLVKRTGEKVFLECVQDMDHENMFWYRQDPGLGLRLIYFSYDVKMKEKGDIPEGYSVSREKKERFSLILESASTNQTSMYLCASSLPWDRGVQETQYFGPGTRLLVL.

This clone has only one observation. The V and J genes are TRBV4-3 and TRBJ2-3; 14 positions match TRBD2. From germline, CDR1 is LGHNA and CDR2 YSLEER. The CDR3 is 16 amino acids. V trimming: 3 bases; J trimming: 5 bases; junction bases outside the gene matches: 4. The CDR3 nucleotides read TGCGCCAGCAGCCAGAGACTAGCGGGGGGGCGAGATACGCAGTATTTT. This gives the protein CASSQRLAGGRDTQYF.

The V call is TRBV7-2, the J call TRBJ2-7; no firm D call. The V end was cut by 1 base, the J end by 6 bases, with 4 bases between. CDR1 is SGHTA and CDR2 is FQGNSA in the germline V gene. The CDR3 has 11 amino acids. The DNA of the CDR3 is TGTGCCAGCAGCTTAGGAATCGAGCAGTACTTC. Its translation is CASSLGIEQYF.

The chain combines TRBV19 with TRBJ2-7; 9 nucleotides match TRBD2. The V segment lost 4 bases and the J segment 3 bases; nucleotides outside the gene matches: 4. Looked up from germline, CDR1 is LNHDA and CDR2 is SQIVND (reference sequence). The CDR3 length is 14 residues. The CDR3 here is CASSTRLADYEQYF. In nucleotides, the CDR3 is TGTGCCAGTAGTACAAGACTAGCGGACTACGAGCAGTACTTC.

This clone was counted once. The J gene is TRBJ2-7, the V gene TRBV7-2; 11 bases align to TRBD2. CDR1 and CDR2 (germline): SGHTA, FQGNSA. Trimming took 4 bases from V and 3 from J; bases not matched to a gene: 11. This CDR3 comprises 17 residues. CDR3 amino acids: CASSWTISGGDNYEQYF. The CDR3 coding sequence is TGTGCCAGCAGCTGGACGATTAGCGGGGGGGATAACTACGAGCAGTACTTC.

The V call is TRBV12-5, the J call TRBJ2-3; no reliable D call. The CDR3 loop spans 13 amino acids. In germline, CDR1 is LGHNT, CDR2 FRNRAP. The germline V and J ends were trimmed by 6 bases and 2 bases, with 9 bases remaining between them. In nucleotides, the CDR3 is TGTGCTAGTGGCCCCTCCCCCACAGATACGCAGTATTTT. Amino acid sequence: CASGPSPTDTQYF.

The chain joins TRBV14 to TRBJ1-3; the D is unclear. V lost 1 base, J lost 7 bases, and 2 bases lay in between. Germline CDR1 is SGHDN and CDR2 is FVKESK. The CDR3 contains 11 residues. The CDR3 bases are TGTGCCAGCAGCCAAGGCAACACCATATATTTT. Protein product: CASSQGNTIYF.

The V and J genes are TRBV6-5 and TRBJ2-1, with 7 bases aligning to TRBD2. The germline CDR1 and CDR2 sequences are MNHEY and SVGAGI. The trim removed 2 bases at V and 6 bases at J, leaving 7 bases unmatched. The CDR3 loop spans 15 amino acids. CDR3 protein: CASSYATSFPNEQFF. CDR3 DNA: TGTGCCAGCAGTTACGCGACTAGCTTCCCCAATGAGCAGTTCTTC.

Comments on this clone: The sample contains more than one DNA sequence encoding this CDR3. The V and J genes are TRBV7-9 and TRBJ2-7; D call uncertain. Looked up from germline, CDR1 is SEHNR and CDR2 is FQNEAQ (reference sequence). The CDR3 is 11 residues long. V dropped 8 bases and J dropped 7 bases, with 12 bases sitting between them. CDR3 coding DNA: TGTGCCAGCGGGCGGAGCCTTGAGCAGTACTTC. Translated, it gives CASGRSLEQYF.

This clone was seen only once. The chain is built from TRBV21-1 and TRBJ1-5. TRBV21-1 represents a pseudogene. The CDR3 is made up of 15 amino acids. As DNA, the CDR3 is TGTGCCAGCAGCAAGAGTAGACCTCTCAATCAGCCCCAGCATTTT. Protein: CASSKSRPLNQPQHF.

This clone came up a few times. The chain has TRBV6-4 and TRBJ2-1, with TRBD2 matching 9 bases. The germline V gene has CDR1 MRHNA and CDR2 SNTAGT. This CDR3 is built from 14 residues. After removal of 3 bases from V and 7 bases from J, the junction contained 4 bases not matched to a gene. The CDR3 here is CASSEGSGGNEQFF. The CDR3 coding sequence is TGTGCCAGCAGTGAAGGCAGCGGGGGGAATGAGCAGTTCTTC.

The rearrangement links TRBV6-1 to TRBJ2-1, with 9 bases matching TRBD1. The CDR3 loop spans 14 amino acids. The germline V gene has CDR1 MNHNS and CDR2 SASEGT. With V trimmed by 6 bases and J by 8 bases, 8 bases remained unmatched. Written as DNA, the CDR3 is TGTGCCAGCAGCCTAGGTACAGGGGGCGATGAGCAGTTCTTC. It translates to CASSLGTGGDEQFF.

The chain couples TRBV9 to TRBJ1-4; TRBD1 is a possible D gene (6 bases). Germline-derived CDR1 and CDR2 are SGDLS and YYNGEE. V was trimmed by 4 bases and J by 5 bases, leaving 12 bases between them. This CDR3 has 14 residues. CDR3 sequence reads: CASSQTGENEKLFF. CDR3 in DNA: TGTGCCAGCAGCCAGACAGGAGAGAATGAAAAACTGTTTTTT.

This chain uses TRBV6-5 with TRBJ1-4, with D maybe TRBD1 (6 bases). The CDR3 spans 15 residues. The germline CDR1 and CDR2 sequences are MNHEY and SVGAGI. The germline V and J ends were trimmed by 6 bases and 8 bases, with 19 bases remaining between them. CDR3 coding DNA: TGTGCCAGCAGGTCTACCGGGACACGATACGAAAAACTGTTTTTT. Its protein product is CASRSTGTRYEKLFF.

The chain carries TRBV9 and TRBJ2-5, with D possibly TRBD1 on 6 matching bases. Trimming pared 0 bases from V and 1 base from J, leaving 13 bases between. The germline V gene has CDR1 SGDLS and CDR2 YYNGEE. The CDR3 length is 16 residues. The CDR3 sequence: CASSVGGLGPQETQYF. In DNA, the CDR3 is TGTGCCAGCAGCGTAGGGGGGCTAGGGCCCCAAGAGACCCAGTACTTC.

V and J are TRBV2 and TRBJ1-1; D is unclear. CDR1 is SNHLY and CDR2 is FYNNEI in the germline V gene. Trimming stripped 7 bases from V and 1 base from J, with 19 bases between. CDR3 size: 16 residues. CDR3 sequence: CASTTRNAAANTEAFF. CDR3 in DNA: TGTGCCAGCACGACCCGAAACGCGGCCGCGAACACTGAAGCTTTCTTT.